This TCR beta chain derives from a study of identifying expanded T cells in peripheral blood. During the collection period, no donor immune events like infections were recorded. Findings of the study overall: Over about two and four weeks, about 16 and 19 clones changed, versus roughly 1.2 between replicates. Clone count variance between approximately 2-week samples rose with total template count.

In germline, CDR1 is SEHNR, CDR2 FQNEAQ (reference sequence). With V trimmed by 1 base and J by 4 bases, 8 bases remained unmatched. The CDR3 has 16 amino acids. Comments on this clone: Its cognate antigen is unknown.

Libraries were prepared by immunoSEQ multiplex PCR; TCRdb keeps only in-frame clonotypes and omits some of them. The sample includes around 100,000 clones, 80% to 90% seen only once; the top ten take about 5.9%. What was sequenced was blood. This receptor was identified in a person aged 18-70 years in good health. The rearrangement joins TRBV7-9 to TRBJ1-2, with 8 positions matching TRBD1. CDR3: CASSLDGDRGLYGYTF. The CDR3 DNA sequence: TGTGCCAGCAGCTTAGACGGTGACAGGGGCCTCTATGGCTACACCTTC. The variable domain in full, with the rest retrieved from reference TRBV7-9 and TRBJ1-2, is DTGVSQNPRHKITKRGQNVTFRCDPISEHNRLYWYRQTLGQGPEFLTYFQNEAQLEKSRLLSDRFSAERPKGSFSTLEIQRTEQGDSAMYLCASSLDGDRGLYGYTFGSGTRLTVV.